This T cell receptor (beta chain) was identified during a study of blood T cell repertoires in COVID-19. On the study more broadly: Acute-phase and convalescent COVID-19 samples originated in the United States, Italy and Spain. T cells, B-cell-depleted T cells, or PBMCs provided the cDNA or gDNA that served as material.

How the authors handled the data: The authors estimated nucleated cell counts from reference gene primer amplification. The data were produced by immunoSEQ multiplex PCR, yet TCRdb's version contains in-frame clones alone and is incomplete. The DNA was the basis for D and trimming; V, J and clone size are from that table. The sample has about 170,000 clones, 85% to 90% seen once; the top ten hold around 7%. The material sequenced was peripheral blood. The clonotype was recovered from a man aged 45-65 years with active or convalescent COVID-19.

Here the CDR3 DNA reads TGTGCCACCGGGTCGGCGGGCAAATACAATGAGCAGTTCTTC. This gives the protein CATGSAGKYNEQFF. The rearrangement uses TRBV24-1 and TRBJ2-1; D is possibly TRBD2 (5 bases). V was shortened by 9 bases and J by 4 bases, with 15 bases between the two germline ends. Germline CDR1 and CDR2: KGHDR and SFDVKD. The CDR3 spans 14 residues.